These 20 T cell receptor beta chains share one sample of origin, sequenced in a study of technical replicates of blood from a handful of donors. Some clones are missing from TCRdb's copy, which holds only in-frame ones; the method was immunoSEQ multiplex PCR. The sample shows about 79,000 clones, 90% to 95% of them seen only once. The sample taken for sequencing was T cells isolated from PBMCs. The receptors stem from a human donor in good health.

This sequence joins TRBV28 and TRBJ1-2; the D gene is possibly TRBD1 (5 bases). The CDR3 totals 13 residues. CDR1 MDHEN and CDR2 SYDVKM come from the germline V gene. V gave up 8 bases and J gave up 6 bases, with 16 bases separating them. The DNA of the CDR3 is TGTGCCAGCTGCCCCGGGCAGGGTGATGGCTACACCTTC. It codes for CASCPGQGDGYTF.

This chain connects TRBV23-1 to TRBJ2-7, with D maybe TRBD2 (6 bases). TRBV23-1 is designated an ORF whose function remains uncertain. With 0 bases removed from V and 7 bases from J, the gap between germline ends came to 16 bases. CDR3 size: 15 residues. The CDR3 protein is CASSQSVRRGGEQYF. DNA for the CDR3: TGCGCCAGCAGTCAATCGGTTCGGAGGGGCGGGGAGCAGTACTTC.

J is TRBJ1-1 and V is TRBV5-5; the match to TRBD1 covers 8 bases. J gave up 1 base and V 4 bases, and 15 bases lay outside the gene matches. The CDR3 extends over 18 amino acids. CDR1 and CDR2 (germline): SGHKS, YYEKEE (reference sequence). The CDR3 bases are TGTGCCAGCAGCCAGAGGACATGGGGGACAGGCCGGAACACTGAAGCTTTCTTT. It codes for CASSQRTWGTGRNTEAFF.

The chain couples TRBV11-3 to TRBJ2-3; D remains ambiguous. Germline CDR1 and CDR2: SGHNT and YENEEA. Trimming removed 5 bases at V and 6 bases at J, with 12 bases between. The CDR3 has 13 amino acids. The CDR3 sequence: CASSRHLADTQYF. DNA for the CDR3: TGTGCCAGCAGCCGACACTTGGCGGATACGCAGTATTTT. Complete variable domain (other parts from reference TRBV11-3 and TRBJ2-3): EAGVVQSPRYKIIEKKQPVAFWCNPISGHNTLYWYLQNLGQGPELLIRYENEEAVDDSQLPKDRFSAERLKGVDSTLKIQPAELGDSAVYLCASSRHLADTQYFGPGTRLTVL.

J is TRBJ2-3 and V is TRBV5-4; 7 bases align to TRBD1. The germline CDR1 and CDR2 sequences are SGHNT and YYREEE (reference sequence). The junction had 4 bases not matched to a gene; V was cut back by 0 bases and J by 6 bases. The CDR3 sequence is 14 residues long. CDR3 loop: CASSLEGAWDTQYF. The CDR3 coding sequence is TGTGCCAGCAGCTTGGAGGGGGCATGGGATACGCAGTATTTT.

V gene TRBV6-5 combines with J gene TRBJ2-5, with 7 bases fitting TRBD1. The germline gives CDR1 MNHEY, CDR2 SVGAGI. Trimming at V came to 4 bases and at J to 2 bases, leaving 10 bases not matched to a gene. This CDR3 is built from 16 residues. CDR3 residues: CASSSRGQRYQETQYF. In nucleotides, the CDR3 is TGTGCCAGCAGTTCCCGGGGACAGCGGTATCAAGAGACCCAGTACTTC.

V is TRBV6-1 and J is TRBJ2-5, with 7 bases fitting TRBD1. The CDR3 has 14 residues. V trimming: 1 base; J trimming: 5 bases; junction bases outside the gene matches: 4. The germline V gene has CDR1 MNHNS and CDR2 SASEGT. This CDR3 is CASSEVGGLETQYF. The CDR3 DNA reads TGTGCCAGCAGTGAAGTAGGGGGCCTGGAGACCCAGTACTTC.

The rearrangement uses TRBV6-5 and TRBJ1-3; 8 nucleotides agree with TRBD1. Per the germline V gene, CDR1 is MNHEY and CDR2 is SVGAGI. The CDR3 covers 14 residues. V was pared by 6 bases and J by 4 bases, with 5 bases of the junction left unmatched. CDR3 sequence: CASRRQGLGNTIYF. The CDR3 region has the DNA TGTGCCAGCAGAAGACAGGGGTTAGGAAACACCATATATTTT.

The table lists this clone with a count of one. This rearrangement joins TRBV2 to TRBJ1-4; D remains ambiguous. The CDR3 length is 15 residues. V lost 3 bases and J lost 2, with 10 bases in between. Looked up from germline, CDR1 is SNHLY and CDR2 is FYNNEI. The CDR3 spells CASSDSGSTNEKLFF. Here the CDR3 DNA reads TGTGCCAGCAGTGACTCGGGGAGTACTAATGAAAAACTGTTTTTT.

This chain connects TRBV18 to TRBJ1-5; the D gene is possibly TRBD1 (5 bases). The length of the CDR3 is 15 residues. CDR1 KGHSH and CDR2 LQKENI come from the germline V gene. The V and J ends lost 5 bases and 3 bases respectively, with 14 bases between them. In DNA form, the CDR3 reads TGTGCCAGCTCATCCCATCAGGGTTCCAATCAGCCCCAGCATTTT. Protein sequence: CASSSHQGSNQPQHF. The entire variable domain, with the rest obtained from reference TRBV18 and TRBJ1-5, is as follows: NAGVMQNPRHLVRRRGQEARLRCSPMKGHSHVYWYRQLPEEGLKFMVYLQKENIIDESGMPKERFSAEFPKEGPSILRIQQVVRGDSAAYFCASSSHQGSNQPQHFGDGTRLSIL.

The gene calls are TRBV6-5 and TRBJ1-1; D is undetermined. The CDR3 spans 15 residues. The germline V gene has CDR1 MNHEY and CDR2 SVGAGI. The germline V and J ends were trimmed by 4 bases and 3 bases, with 15 bases remaining between them. CDR3: CASSFSNSMYTEAFF. CDR3 DNA: TGTGCCAGCAGTTTTTCCAACAGCATGTACACTGAAGCTTTCTTT.

The chain has TRBV4-2 and TRBJ2-3; 10 bases match TRBD2. Trimming took 7 bases from V and 3 from J; bases not matched to a gene: 13. CDR3 length equals 17 residues. The germline CDR1 and CDR2 sequences are LGHNA and YNFKEQ. CDR3 DNA: TGTGCCAGCACCCTCGCCCCTAGCGGGAGTGTAACAGATACGCAGTATTTT. This sequence encodes CASTLAPSGSVTDTQYF.

The genes are TRBV7-6 and TRBJ1-2; D not resolved. The CDR3 loop spans 14 amino acids. Trimming cost V 2 bases and J 5 bases, with 12 bases left between them. Germline V lookup: CDR1 SGHVS, CDR2 FNYEAQ. The DNA for the CDR3 is TGTGCCAGCAGCTTACAAGGAGGATTGTATGGCTACACCTTC. Its protein product is CASSLQGGLYGYTF.

The chain joins TRBV5-4 to TRBJ1-2; 9 nucleotides match TRBD1. The ends lost 0 bases at V and 3 bases at J; junction bases unmatched: 6. There are 16 residues in the CDR3. The germline gives CDR1 SGHNT, CDR2 YYREEE (reference sequence). CDR3 DNA: TGTGCCAGCAGCTTGGGGGGACAGGGTTTAGACTATGGCTACACCTTC. Protein: CASSLGGQGLDYGYTF. Using reference TRBV5-4 and TRBJ1-2 for the parts outside the CDR3, the full variable domain is ETGVTQSPTHLIKTRGQQVTLRCSSQSGHNTVSWYQQALGQGPQFIFQYYREEENGRGNFPPRFSGLQFPNYSSELNVNALELDDSALYLCASSLGGQGLDYGYTFGSGTRLTVV.

This chain uses TRBV7-9 with TRBJ2-1; TRBD2 matches at 11 bases. The CDR3 is 19 amino acids. Trimming at V came to 8 bases and at J to 0 bases, leaving 15 bases not matched to a gene. The germline gives CDR1 SEHNR, CDR2 FQNEAQ (reference sequence). The CDR3 reads CASPLGRLAGNSSYNEQFF. As DNA, the CDR3 is TGTGCCAGCCCTCTTGGGAGACTAGCGGGGAATAGCTCCTACAATGAGCAGTTCTTC. Based on the CDR3 plus reference TRBV7-9 and TRBJ2-1, the full variable domain is DTGVSQNPRHKITKRGQNVTFRCDPISEHNRLYWYRQTLGQGPEFLTYFQNEAQLEKSRLLSDRFSAERPKGSFSTLEIQRTEQGDSAMYLCASPLGRLAGNSSYNEQFFGPGTRLTVL.

The V call is TRBV6-1, the J call TRBJ2-1, with D perhaps matching TRBD1 (5 bases). The V gene's germline CDR1 is MNHNS and CDR2 SASEGT. The germline V and J ends were trimmed by 0 bases and 4 bases, with 16 bases remaining between them. The CDR3 runs 17 residues. CDR3 loop: CASSEALPRGSYNEQFF. Written as DNA, the CDR3 is TGTGCCAGCAGTGAAGCGCTTCCTAGGGGCTCATACAATGAGCAGTTCTTC.

DNA of the CDR3: TGTGCCAGCCTTCTTTGGGGTGCGGGAGATTCGCATGAGCAGTTCTTC. This gives the protein CASLLWGAGDSHEQFF. The V gene is TRBV11-3, the J gene TRBJ2-1, with 7 positions matching TRBD2. Germline V gives CDR1 SGHNT, CDR2 YENEEA. With V trimmed by 8 bases and J by 8 bases, 18 bases remained unmatched. The CDR3 length is 16 residues.

The chain combines TRBV6-1 with TRBJ1-1; a possible D gene is TRBD1 (6 bases). The germline V gene encodes CDR1 MNHNS and CDR2 SASEGT. The CDR3 contains 14 residues. Trimming stripped 9 bases from V and 1 base from J, with 15 bases between. CDR3 in DNA: TGTGCCAGTACGGGGATAGGGGGGAACACTGAAGCTTTCTTT. It codes for CASTGIGGNTEAFF.

Comments on this clone: A junction boundary mismatches the germline segment, possibly from a read error. V usage is TRBV5-4 and J usage is TRBJ2-3; a possible D gene is TRBD2 (6 bases). Germline V gives CDR1 SGHNT, CDR2 YYREEE (reference sequence). The CDR3 is made up of 15 amino acids. In DNA form, the CDR3 reads TGTGCCAGCAGTTTGGGAGGTAGCGGCACAGATACGCAGTATTTT. Residues: CASSLGGSGTDTQYF.

The rearrangement joins TRBV2 to TRBJ1-1; D gene ambiguous. Germline V CDR1 and CDR2: SNHLY, FYNNEI. Trimming cost V 4 bases and J 2 bases, with 8 bases left between them. CDR3 length equals 13 residues. The CDR3 protein is CASSVLGNTEAFF. The DNA for the CDR3 is TGTGCCAGCAGTGTACTAGGAAACACTGAAGCTTTCTTT.